This T cell receptor beta chain emerged from a study of CD8 T cells in ankylosing spondylitis. Study findings and constraints: About eight highly homologous variants made up a TCR beta motif that seemed to typify ankylosing spondylitis blood. Some motif variants had been reported before (in reactive arthritis synovial fluid and blood). Disease-associated clones were CD8+ and fairly uncommon in peripheral blood. Matched synovial fluid from ankylosing spondylitis patients was reported to be enriched for disease-linked clones.

With 7 bases clipped from V and 5 bases from J, the junction kept 12 bases outside the gene matches. Germline lookup yields CDR1 MNHNS and CDR2 SASEGT. This CDR3 comprises 15 residues. Construction of TCR beta libraries was performed using quantitative 5'-RACE with molecular barcodes. MiXCR was run by TCRdb on the 5' RACE reads, yielding one entry per CDR3 protein. The table has around 480,000 distinct CDR3 sequences, 17% seen once. On this clonotype: The antigen remains unidentified.

This TCR came from a male donor with ankylosing spondylitis. Sequenced sample: blood, either unsorted or a sorted T cell fraction (not recorded which). The rearrangement joins TRBV6-1 to TRBJ1-1; TRBD1 aligns across 8 bases. The CDR3 region is CASTKRGRGPTEAFF. The CDR3 DNA is TGTGCCAGCACCAAAAGGGGCAGGGGGCCGACTGAAGCTTTCTTT.